Listed here are 7 T cell receptor beta chains from one sample, sequenced in a study of metastatic and nonmetastatic thyroid tumors. TCRdb reprocessed the PCR reads via MiXCR. The table lists 37,000 or so clones, about 18% of them singletons. Among the patients, none had received any treatment before thyroid surgery. Sequencing input: blood. All receptors come from a male donor with papillary thyroid cancer or a benign thyroid nodule (not recorded which). Some clones in this sample may be carry-over from other donors' samples.

This clone was observed many times. At the DNA level, this CDR3 is encoded by other sequences in the same sample as well. V is TRBV9 and J is TRBJ2-5; maybe TRBD2 (6 bases). The CDR3 has 14 amino acids. The V end lost 0 bases, the J end lost 3 bases, and 9 bases lay between the germline ends. In germline, CDR1 is SGDLS, CDR2 YYNGEE. DNA for the CDR3: TGTGCCAGCAGCGTAGGTACGGGGGAAGAGACCCAGTACTTC. Translating gives CASSVGTGEETQYF.

This clone was picked up many times. The rearrangement uses TRBV4-1 and TRBJ2-7; D might be TRBD1 or TRBD2, each matching 5 bases. The CDR3 runs to 12 residues. The germline CDR1 and CDR2 sequences are MGHRA and YSYEKL. Trimming shortened V by 3 bases and J by 3 bases, and 6 bases separated the two germline ends. CDR3 DNA sequence: TGCGCCAGCAGCCATGGGGGCTACGAGCAGTACTTC. Amino acid sequence: CASSHGGYEQYF.

The V call is TRBV11-2, the J call TRBJ2-7, with D perhaps matching TRBD1 or TRBD2 (5 bases each). This CDR3 comprises 11 residues. CDR1 SGHAT and CDR2 FQNNGV come from the germline V gene. Between the trimmed V and J ends, which lost 5 bases and 7 bases, there was a span of 9 bases. In DNA, the CDR3 is TGTGCCAGCAGCCTCAGGGAGGAGCAGTACTTC. As protein: CASSLREEQYF.

This clone was recorded at least ten times. The V and J genes are TRBV18 and TRBJ2-7; D perhaps matches TRBD1 (5 bases). The CDR3 sequence is 11 residues long. The ends were cut back, 6 bases at V and 4 bases at J, with 7 bases in the middle. Germline V gene lookup returns CDR1 KGHSH and CDR2 LQKENI. DNA for the CDR3: TGTGCCAGCTCGACAGATTACGAGCAGTACTTC. Residues: CASSTDYEQYF.

This clone was seen many times. V usage is TRBV5-4 and J usage is TRBJ2-1, with TRBD2 matching over 8 bases. CDR1 is SGHNT and CDR2 is YYREEE in the germline V gene (reference sequence). The CDR3 is made up of 15 amino acids. The ends lost 4 bases at V and 3 bases at J; junction bases unmatched: 6. In DNA form, the CDR3 reads TGTGCCAGCAGCATCCGGACTAGCTTCTACAATGAGCAGTTCTTC. Amino acids: CASSIRTSFYNEQFF. The full variable domain, rest sourced from reference TRBV5-4 and TRBJ2-1, is ETGVTQSPTHLIKTRGQQVTLRCSSQSGHNTVSWYQQALGQGPQFIFQYYREEENGRGNFPPRFSGLQFPNYSSELNVNALELDDSALYLCASSIRTSFYNEQFFGPGTRLTVL.

This clone was seen a single time. The V gene is TRBV27, the J gene TRBJ1-1; no clear D gene. V shed 6 bases and J shed 10 bases, with 18 bases lying between them. The CDR3 loop spans 13 amino acids. Germline CDR1 MNHEY, CDR2 SMNVEV (reference sequence). The DNA for the CDR3 is TGTGCCAGCAGGACCGGAGGCGGCTTGGCAGCTTTCTTT. It encodes CASRTGGGLAAFF.

This clone has at least ten counts. V and J are TRBV7-9 and TRBJ2-3; the D gene is possibly TRBD2 (6 bases). The CDR3 is 13 residues long. With 7 bases removed from V and 6 bases from J, the gap between germline ends came to 14 bases. Germline V CDR1 and CDR2: SEHNR, FQNEAQ (reference sequence). CDR3 in amino acids: CASTREIRDTQYF. The CDR3 bases are TGTGCCAGCACCCGGGAGATTCGGGATACGCAGTATTTT.